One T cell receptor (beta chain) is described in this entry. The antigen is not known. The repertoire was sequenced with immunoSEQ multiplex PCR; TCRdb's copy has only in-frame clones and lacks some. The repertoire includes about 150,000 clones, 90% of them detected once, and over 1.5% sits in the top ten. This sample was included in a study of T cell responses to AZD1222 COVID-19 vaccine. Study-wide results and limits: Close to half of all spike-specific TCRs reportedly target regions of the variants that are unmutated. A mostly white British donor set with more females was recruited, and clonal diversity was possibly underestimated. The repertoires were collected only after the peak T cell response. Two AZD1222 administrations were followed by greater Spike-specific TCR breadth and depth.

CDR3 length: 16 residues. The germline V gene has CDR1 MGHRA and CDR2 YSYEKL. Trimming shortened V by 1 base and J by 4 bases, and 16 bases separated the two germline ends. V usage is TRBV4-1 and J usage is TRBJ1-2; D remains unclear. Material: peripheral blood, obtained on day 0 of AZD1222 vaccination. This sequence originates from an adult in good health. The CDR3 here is CASSQGPLGKSYGYTF. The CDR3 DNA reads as TGCGCCAGCAGCCAAGGGCCTCTGGGGAAAAGCTATGGCTACACCTTC.